The 9 T cell receptor beta chains below were found in one sample sequenced in a study of long-term antiretroviral therapy in people with HIV. immunoSEQ v3.0 was run at survey level. Using immunoSEQ multiplex PCR, the repertoire was profiled, and TCRdb retains in-frame clones only, with some absent. The data contain 20,000 or so clones, about 87% of them singletons. The sample consisted of unsorted PBMCs, taken 2.1 years after starting antiretroviral therapy. Source of these receptors: a man between 18 and 29 years old with HIV.

V usage is TRBV19 and J usage is TRBJ2-3, with unresolved D. The V end lost 6 bases, the J end lost 2 bases, and 9 bases lay between the germline ends. Looked up from germline, CDR1 is LNHDA and CDR2 is SQIVND (reference sequence). This CDR3 is 13 amino acids long. The CDR3: CASRPVNTDTQYF. In DNA, the CDR3 is TGTGCCAGTAGGCCTGTCAACACAGATACGCAGTATTTT.

This rearrangement joins TRBV7-8 to TRBJ2-3; D is undetermined. V gave up 2 bases and J gave up 6 bases, with 9 bases separating them. Germline V lookup: CDR1 SGHVS, CDR2 FQNEAQ. The CDR3 is 13 amino acids. The chain's CDR3 is CASSLPGYDTQYF. In nucleotides, the CDR3 is TGTGCCAGCAGCTTACCGGGTTATGATACGCAGTATTTT.

V gene TRBV7-2 combines with J gene TRBJ1-1, with unresolved D. Germline V gene sequence: CDR1 SGHTA, CDR2 FQGNSA. This CDR3 spans 13 amino acids. V was trimmed by 5 bases and J by 7 bases, leaving 14 bases between them. This chain's CDR3 is CASSRVTRSEAFF. The CDR3 nucleotides are TGTGCCAGCAGCCGAGTCACGCGGAGTGAAGCTTTCTTT.

V is TRBV6-6 and J is TRBJ2-7; perhaps TRBD2 as D (6 bases). In germline, CDR1 is MNHNY, CDR2 SVGAGI (reference sequence). The germline V and J ends were trimmed by 6 bases and 1 base, with 19 bases remaining between them. CDR3 length: 16 amino acids. CDR3 protein: CASSKGLSLVSYEQYF. The CDR3 bases are TGTGCCAGCAGCAAGGGACTCTCCCTCGTTTCCTACGAGCAGTACTTC.

The chain has TRBV30 and TRBJ1-1; D ambiguous. Germline loops: CDR1 GTSNPN, CDR2 SVGIG (reference sequence). V dropped 3 bases and J dropped 1 base, with 9 bases sitting between them. This CDR3 has 13 amino acids. The CDR3 nucleotides read TGTGCCTGGAGCGCTCTCTCGAACACTGAAGCTTTCTTT. Its translation is CAWSALSNTEAFF. The complete variable domain, with remaining parts taken from reference TRBV30 and TRBJ1-1, reads SQTIHQWPATLVQPVGSPLSLECTVEGTSNPNLYWYRQAAGRGLQLLFYSVGIGQISSEVPQNLSASRPQDRQFILSSKKLLLSDSGFYLCAWSALSNTEAFFGQGTRLTVV.

The chain combines TRBV19 with TRBJ1-1, with D perhaps TRBD1 (5 bases). The CDR3 runs 14 residues. Germline V CDR1 and CDR2: LNHDA, SQIVND (reference sequence). Deletions cut 5 bases from V and 1 base from J, with 11 bases between. CDR3 sequence: CASSPDKWNTEAFF. The CDR3 DNA follows: TGTGCCAGTAGTCCGGACAAATGGAACACTGAAGCTTTCTTT.

The V gene is TRBV6-1, the J gene TRBJ1-1, with D perhaps matching TRBD1 (6 bases). The V end was cut by 9 bases, the J end by 9 bases, with 17 bases between. The germline V gene has CDR1 MNHNS and CDR2 SASEGT. This CDR3 has 12 amino acids. The CDR3 loop is CASYRDYGQAFF. CDR3 coding DNA: TGTGCCAGTTACAGGGATTACGGTCAAGCTTTCTTT.

V gene TRBV18 combines with J gene TRBJ1-4; perhaps TRBD1 as D (6 bases). CDR1 KGHSH and CDR2 LQKENI come from the germline V gene. The ends were cut back, 6 bases at V and 6 bases at J, with 20 bases in the middle. The CDR3 sequence is 16 residues long. The CDR3 bases are TGTGCCAGCTCGCCTACGTGGGGGGGGCGAGATGAAAAACTGTTTTTT. Its protein is CASSPTWGGRDEKLFF.

V usage is TRBV5-6 and J usage is TRBJ1-5; D gene uncertain. CDR3 size: 14 residues. The germline V gene has CDR1 SGHDT and CDR2 YYEEEE. Deletions cut 2 bases from V and 3 bases from J, with 9 bases between. This CDR3 reads CASSFGVSNQPQHF. The CDR3 DNA sequence: TGTGCCAGCAGCTTCGGGGTATCCAATCAGCCCCAGCATTTT.